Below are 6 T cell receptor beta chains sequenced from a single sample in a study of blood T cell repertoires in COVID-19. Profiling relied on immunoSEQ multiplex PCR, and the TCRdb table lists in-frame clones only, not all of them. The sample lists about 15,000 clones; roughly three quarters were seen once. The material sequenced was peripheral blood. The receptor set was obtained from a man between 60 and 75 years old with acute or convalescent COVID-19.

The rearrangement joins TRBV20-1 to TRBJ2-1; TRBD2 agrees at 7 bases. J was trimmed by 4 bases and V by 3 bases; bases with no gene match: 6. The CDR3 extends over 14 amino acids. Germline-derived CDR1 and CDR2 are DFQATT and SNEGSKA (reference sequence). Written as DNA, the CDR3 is TGCAGTGCTAGTCGTGGGAGGGGATACAATGAGCAGTTCTTC. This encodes CSASRGRGYNEQFF.

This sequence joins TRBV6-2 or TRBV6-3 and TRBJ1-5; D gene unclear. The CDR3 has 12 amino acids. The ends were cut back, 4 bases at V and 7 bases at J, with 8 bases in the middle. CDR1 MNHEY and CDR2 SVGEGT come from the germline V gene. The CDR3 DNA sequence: TGTGCCAGCAGTTTCCCGGGACAGCCCCAGCATTTT. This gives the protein CASSFPGQPQHF.

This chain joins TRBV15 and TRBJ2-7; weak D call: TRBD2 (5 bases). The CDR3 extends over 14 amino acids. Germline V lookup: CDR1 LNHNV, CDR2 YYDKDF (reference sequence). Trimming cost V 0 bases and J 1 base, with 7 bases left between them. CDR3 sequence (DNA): TGTGCCACCAGCAGAGATACGGGGTCCTACGAGCAGTACTTC. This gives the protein CATSRDTGSYEQYF.

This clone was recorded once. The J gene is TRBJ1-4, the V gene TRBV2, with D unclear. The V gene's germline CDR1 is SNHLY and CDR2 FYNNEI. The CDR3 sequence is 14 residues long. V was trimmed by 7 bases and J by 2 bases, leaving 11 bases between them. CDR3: CASTLRGTNEKLFF. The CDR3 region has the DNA TGTGCCAGCACCCTCCGAGGGACTAATGAAAAACTGTTTTTT.

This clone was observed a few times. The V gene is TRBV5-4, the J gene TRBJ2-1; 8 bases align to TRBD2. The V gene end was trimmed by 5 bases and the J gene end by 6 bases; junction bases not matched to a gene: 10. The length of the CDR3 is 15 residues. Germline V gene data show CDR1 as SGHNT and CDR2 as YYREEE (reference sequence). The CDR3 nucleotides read TGTGCCAGCAGACCCGGACTAGCCGAACTCAATGAGCAGTTCTTC. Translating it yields CASRPGLAELNEQFF.

CDR3 DNA: TGTGCCAGCAGCCTAGGCTCAAACTCGGGAGCTTTCTTT. The encoded protein is CASSLGSNSGAFF. This chain connects TRBV3-1 (or the pseudogene TRBV3-2) to TRBJ1-1; D remains ambiguous. The CDR3 is 13 amino acids. The germline CDR1 and CDR2 sequences are LGHDT and YNNKEL (reference sequence). Trimming pared 4 bases from V and 10 bases from J, leaving 16 bases between.